This T cell receptor beta chain was identified in a study of beta chain features in type 1 diabetes. Whole-study context: Regarding age, gender and cell yields, patients proved similar to healthy donors. Cells sorted and examined across all samples totaled 107,917,701.

As every portion of the isolated RNA was reverse transcribed, the sequencing read expressed TCRB transcripts. For naive, central memory and regulatory T cell samples, reads averaged roughly 3.6 million. Profiling relied on immunoSEQ multiplex PCR, and the TCRdb table lists in-frame clones only, not all of them. The data show about 160,000 clones, about 9.8% seen once. The trim removed 0 bases at V and 9 bases at J, leaving 9 bases unmatched. CDR3 size: 15 residues. Germline CDR1 MNHEY, CDR2 SVGAGI. What was sequenced was central memory CD4+ T cells from blood. This TCR derives from a woman aged 18-35 years in good health. This chain links TRBV6-5 with TRBJ1-2; TRBD1 agrees at 8 bases. The CDR3 spells CASSYSWAGGNSYTF. In nucleotides, the CDR3 is TGTGCCAGCAGTTACTCGTGGGCAGGGGGCAACAGCTACACCTTC.